These T cell receptor beta chains were read from a single sample in a study of blood T cell repertoires in COVID-19. TCRdb's table, derived via immunoSEQ multiplex PCR, lists solely in-frame clones and lacks some. The table includes about 480,000 clones, roughly 87% detected once. Sequencing input: PBMCs or T cells enriched from blood (not recorded which). Every receptor here comes from a woman aged 18-29 years with acute COVID-19. Both conserved end residues are part of each CDR3. The order of the fields is D gene, CDR3 length, J gene, V gene, clone size, CDR3 protein, CDR3 DNA. The D gene is left open where the match is weak. Where a row states a size, it is once, few, many or the class of an expanded clone; other rows omit it.

- | 17 | TRBJ2-6 | TRBV13 | - | CASSVERTGSGANVLTF | TGTGCCAGCAGCGTTGAACGTACAGGGTCTGGGGCCAACGTCCTGACTTTC
TRBD2 | 14 | TRBJ2-5 | TRBV13 | - | CASSLPSGEETQYF | TGTGCCAGCAGCCTCCCTAGCGGGGAAGAGACCCAGTACTTC
TRBD2 | 16 | TRBJ2-7 | TRBV27 | - | CASYPRLAGGPYEQYF | TGTGCCAGCTATCCCCGACTAGCGGGAGGGCCCTACGAGCAGTACTTC
TRBD2 | 16 | TRBJ2-7 | TRBV7-9 | - | CASSGGTSGSAAEQYF | TGTGCCAGCAGCGGGGGGACTAGCGGGAGTGCGGCCGAGCAGTACTTC
- | 15 | TRBJ1-4 | TRBV15 | - | CATSRADGRGEKLFF | TGTGCCACCAGCAGAGCAGATGGGCGGGGTGAAAAACTGTTTTTT
TRBD1 | 16 | TRBJ1-2 | TRBV7-9 | - | CASSPSPGTGSGGYTF | TGTGCCAGCAGCCCAAGTCCCGGGACAGGGAGCGGTGGCTACACCTTC
- | 17 | TRBJ1-1 | TRBV18 | - | CASSPSLSRGMNTEAFF | TGTGCCAGCTCACCTAGTTTAAGCAGGGGTATGAACACTGAAGCTTTCTTT
- | 15 | TRBJ2-2 | TRBV9 | - | CASSAYAERTGELFF | TGTGCCAGCAGCGCCTACGCGGAGCGGACCGGGGAGCTGTTTTTT
TRBD2 | 11 | TRBJ2-1 | TRBV10-1 | many | CASSGTSGQFF | TGCGCCAGCAGTGGGACTAGCGGGCAGTTCTTC
TRBD2 | 16 | TRBJ2-3 | TRBV7-2 | - | CASSETSGGFADTQYF | TGTGCCAGCAGCGAGACTAGCGGGGGGTTCGCAGATACGCAGTATTTT
- | 16 | TRBJ1-5 | TRBV7-9 | - | CASSTGQINSNQPQHF | TGTGCCAGCAGCACCGGACAGATTAATAGCAATCAGCCCCAGCATTTT